Following are 11 T cell receptor beta chains from one sample sequenced in a study of OX40 agonist ivuxolimab in advanced cancers. The assay was immunoSEQ multiplex PCR, and TCRdb's table has in-frame clones only and misses some. The data hold around 67,000 clones, with 80% observed a single time. Source: CD4+ or CD8+ T cells sorted from blood, taken in a trial of the OX40 agonist ivuxolimab. The receptor set was obtained from an adult with an advanced solid tumor such as melanoma, head and neck, liver or kidney cancer.

The CDR3 spells CASSLGWGTEAFF. CDR3 in DNA: TGTGCCAGCAGCTTAGGTTGGGGCACTGAAGCTTTCTTT. V gene TRBV11-2 combines with J gene TRBJ1-1, with unresolved D. The CDR3 consists of 13 residues. Trimming took off 1 base at V and 4 bases at J, with 7 bases between the two ends. CDR1 is SGHAT, CDR2 FQNNGV, per germline.

The V call is TRBV2, the J call TRBJ2-7; no reliable D call. V gave up 5 bases and J gave up 0 bases, with 14 bases separating them. Germline CDR1 is SNHLY and CDR2 is FYNNEI. CDR3 size: 15 residues. The CDR3 reads CASSNGLDVSYEQYF. Here the CDR3 DNA reads TGTGCCAGCAGTAATGGCCTGGACGTCTCCTACGAGCAGTACTTC.

On this clone itself: The sample has other DNA sequences that encode this CDR3 too. This rearrangement joins TRBV30 to TRBJ1-2; no clear D. Trimming stripped 0 bases from V and 0 bases from J, with 2 bases between. Germline CDR1 is GTSNPN and CDR2 is SVGIG (reference sequence). The CDR3 runs 12 residues. CDR3 region: CAWSVTNYGYTF. The CDR3 bases are TGTGCCTGGAGTGTGACTAACTATGGCTACACCTTC.

V is TRBV4-3 and J is TRBJ1-6; 7 bases align to TRBD1. The CDR3 totals 15 residues. V gave up 6 bases and J gave up 7 bases; unmatched junction bases: 9. Per germline, CDR1 LGHNA and CDR2 YSLEER. The CDR3 coding sequence is TGCGCCAGCAGACCCCGGGACAGCAACAATTCACCCCTCCACTTT. Translating it yields CASRPRDSNNSPLHF.

As DNA, the CDR3 is TGTGCCAGCAGCTCCGCCGGGACTAGCAACCAAGAGACCCAGTACTTC. It codes for CASSSAGTSNQETQYF. The chain joins TRBV7-3 to TRBJ2-5; 9 nucleotides align to TRBD2. Trimming cost V 4 bases and J 0 bases; bases outside gene matches: 6. Germline CDR1 and CDR2: SGHTA and FQGTGA. The CDR3 has 16 residues.

J is TRBJ2-5 and V is TRBV11-2; 8 positions match TRBD1. The CDR3 loop spans 16 amino acids. Germline CDR1 reads SGHAT; CDR2 reads FQNNGV. V was clipped by 3 bases and J by 1 base; unmatched bases: 7. The CDR3 DNA is TGTGCCAGCAGCTTTTGGTCAGGGGGCCGCCAAGAGACCCAGTACTTC. It specifies CASSFWSGGRQETQYF.

This clone has more than one count but fewer than ten. The genes are TRBV2 and TRBJ1-1; possibly TRBD1 for D (6 bases). Germline CDR1 reads SNHLY; CDR2 reads FYNNEI. This CDR3 is built from 14 residues. V lost 6 bases and J 3 bases, leaving 14 bases between the germline ends. As DNA, the CDR3 is TGTGCCAGCAGGCTAACAGGGAAGGACACTGAAGCTTTCTTT. This codes for CASRLTGKDTEAFF.

This rearrangement joins TRBV6-1 to TRBJ1-4; D gene ambiguous. Trimming pared 4 bases from V and 0 bases from J, leaving 12 bases between. This CDR3 region has 16 residues. Germline loops: CDR1 MNHNS, CDR2 SASEGT. The CDR3 nucleotides are TGTGCCAGCAGTGCCCCCACCCTTACAACTAATGAAAAACTGTTTTTT. It translates to CASSAPTLTTNEKLFF.

Only a few counts were recorded for this clone. V usage is TRBV5-4 and J usage is TRBJ2-5; 10 nucleotides align to TRBD2. CDR1 is SGHNT and CDR2 is YYREEE in the germline V gene (reference sequence). The CDR3 contains 15 residues. V was pared by 5 bases and J by 5 bases, with 9 bases of the junction left unmatched. CDR3 in DNA: TGTGCCAGCAGTTCTCAGCGGGGGGGCCCGGAGACCCAGTACTTC. This sequence encodes CASSSQRGGPETQYF.

This clone was picked up one time. The rearrangement joins TRBV5-1 to TRBJ2-3; the match to TRBD2 covers 13 bases. This CDR3 region has 16 residues. The V and J ends lost 6 bases and 4 bases, in that order; junction bases with no gene match: 8. CDR1 and CDR2 from the germline V gene are SGHRS and YFSETQ. CDR3 protein: CASTHLTSGGADTQYF. CDR3 DNA sequence: TGCGCCAGCACCCACCTTACTAGCGGGGGGGCAGATACGCAGTATTTT.

The J gene is TRBJ1-1, the V gene TRBV5-1; perhaps TRBD1 as D (6 bases). The CDR3 covers 14 residues. Germline lookup yields CDR1 SGHRS and CDR2 YFSETQ. Trimming removed 1 base from V and 6 bases from J, with 13 bases in between. The CDR3 here is CASSLPGQIAEAFF. CDR3 bases: TGCGCCAGCAGCTTGCCCGGACAGATCGCTGAAGCTTTCTTT.